Sequencing of this T cell receptor beta chain was carried out in a study of T-cell memory formation after mild COVID-19. Study-level information: In these data, TCR clusters were largely donor specific.

V gave up 1 base and J gave up 2 bases, with 12 bases separating them. The CDR3 extends over 15 amino acids. Germline V gene data show CDR1 as SGHTA and CDR2 as FQGNSA. Study results and caveats: Memory from before infection featured some responding clones, which suggests cross-reactive memory joined. Those CD4+ clones that contracted were mainly in CM and EM (CD8+ ones in EMRA). Clones contracting across day 15 to 85 had a balanced CD4/CD8 profile; later expanding clones leaned CD4+.

TCRdb fed the 5' RACE reads into MiXCR, producing one record per CDR3 protein. The sample yields approximately 400,000 distinct CDR3 sequences, roughly 18% seen once. At least ten counts were recorded for this clonotype. The antigen is not known. This sequence was found in a man between 18 and 35 years old who had mild COVID-19 (a few samples of this study predate the infection). Cell type and time point are not known. The specimen was PBMCs or a T cell subset sorted from them (not recorded which). The rearrangement links TRBV7-2 to TRBJ2-7, with D perhaps matching TRBD1 (5 bases). The CDR3 DNA reads TGTGCCAGCAGCTTAGGTTCAGGGAAGGCCTACGAGCAGTACTTC. Translation: CASSLGSGKAYEQYF.